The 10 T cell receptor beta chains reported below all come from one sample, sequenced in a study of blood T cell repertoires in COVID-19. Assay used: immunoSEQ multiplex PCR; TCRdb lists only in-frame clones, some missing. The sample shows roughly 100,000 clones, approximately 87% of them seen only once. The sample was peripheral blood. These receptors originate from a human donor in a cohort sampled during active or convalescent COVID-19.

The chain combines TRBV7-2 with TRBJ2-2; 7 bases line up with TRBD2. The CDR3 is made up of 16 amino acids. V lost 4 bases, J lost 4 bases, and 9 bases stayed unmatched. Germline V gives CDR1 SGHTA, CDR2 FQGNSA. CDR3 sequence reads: CASSSHWGGSTGELFF. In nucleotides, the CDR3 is TGTGCCAGCAGCTCCCATTGGGGGGGGAGCACCGGGGAGCTGTTTTTT.

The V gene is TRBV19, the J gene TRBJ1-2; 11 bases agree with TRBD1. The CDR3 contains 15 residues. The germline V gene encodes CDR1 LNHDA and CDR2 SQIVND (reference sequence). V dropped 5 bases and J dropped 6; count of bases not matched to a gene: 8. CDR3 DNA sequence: TGTGCCAGTAGTCTCGGCCGGACAGGGGGCGATGGCTACACCTTC. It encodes CASSLGRTGGDGYTF.

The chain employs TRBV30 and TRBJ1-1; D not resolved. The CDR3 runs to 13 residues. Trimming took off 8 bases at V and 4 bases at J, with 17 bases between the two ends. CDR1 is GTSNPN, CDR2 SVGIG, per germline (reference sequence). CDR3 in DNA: TGTGCCCGGGCGGGGAAACAAGGCACTGAAGCTTTCTTT. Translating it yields CARAGKQGTEAFF. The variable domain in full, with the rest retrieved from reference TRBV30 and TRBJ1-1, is SQTIHQWPATLVQPVGSPLSLECTVEGTSNPNLYWYRQAAGRGLQLLFYSVGIGQISSEVPQNLSASRPQDRQFILSSKKLLLSDSGFYLCARAGKQGTEAFFGQGTRLTVV.

The DNA for the CDR3 is TGTGCCACTCCGACAGGGACGGAATGGACGGGCTCCTACGAGCAGTACTTC. Translated: CATPTGTEWTGSYEQYF. The chain combines TRBV21-1 with TRBJ2-7; the table's TRBD1 call for D was not verified on the DNA. TRBV21-1 has pseudogene status. The CDR3 covers 17 residues.

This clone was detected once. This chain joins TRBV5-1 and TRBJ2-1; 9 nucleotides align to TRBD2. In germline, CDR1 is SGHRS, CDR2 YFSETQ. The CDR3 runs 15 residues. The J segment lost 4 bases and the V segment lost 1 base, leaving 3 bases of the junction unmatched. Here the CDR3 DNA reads TGCGCCAGCAGCTTGAGTAGCGGGGGTTACAATGAGCAGTTCTTC. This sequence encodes CASSLSSGGYNEQFF.

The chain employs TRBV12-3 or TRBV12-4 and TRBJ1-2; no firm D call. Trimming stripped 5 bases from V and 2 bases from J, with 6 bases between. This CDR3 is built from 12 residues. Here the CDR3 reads CASSTPNYGYTF. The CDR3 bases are TGTGCCAGCAGTACACCGAACTATGGCTACACCTTC.

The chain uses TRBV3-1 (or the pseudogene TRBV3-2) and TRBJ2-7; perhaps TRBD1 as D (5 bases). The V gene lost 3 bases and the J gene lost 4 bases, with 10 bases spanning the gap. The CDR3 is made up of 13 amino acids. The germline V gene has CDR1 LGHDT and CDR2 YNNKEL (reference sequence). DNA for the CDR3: TGTGCCAGCAGCCATCCAGGGCGGTACGAGCAGTACTTC. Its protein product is CASSHPGRYEQYF.

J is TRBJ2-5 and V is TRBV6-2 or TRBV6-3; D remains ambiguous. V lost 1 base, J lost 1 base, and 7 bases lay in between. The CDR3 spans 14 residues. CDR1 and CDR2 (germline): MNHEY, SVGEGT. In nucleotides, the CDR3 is TGTGCCAGCAGTTACTTCAGCGTCCAAGAGACCCAGTACTTC. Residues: CASSYFSVQETQYF.

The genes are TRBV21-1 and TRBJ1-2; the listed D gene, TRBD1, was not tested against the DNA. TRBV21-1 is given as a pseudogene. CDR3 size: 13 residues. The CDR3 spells CASSKERQSFNTF. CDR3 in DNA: TGTGCCAGCAGCAAAGAAAGACAGTCATTCAACACCTTC.

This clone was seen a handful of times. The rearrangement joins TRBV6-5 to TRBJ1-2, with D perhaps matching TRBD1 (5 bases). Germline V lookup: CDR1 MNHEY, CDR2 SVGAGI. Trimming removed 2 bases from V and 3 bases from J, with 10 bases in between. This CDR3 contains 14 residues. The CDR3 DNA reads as TGTGCCAGCAGTTACGGGGCTATGGACTATGGCTACACCTTC. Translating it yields CASSYGAMDYGYTF.